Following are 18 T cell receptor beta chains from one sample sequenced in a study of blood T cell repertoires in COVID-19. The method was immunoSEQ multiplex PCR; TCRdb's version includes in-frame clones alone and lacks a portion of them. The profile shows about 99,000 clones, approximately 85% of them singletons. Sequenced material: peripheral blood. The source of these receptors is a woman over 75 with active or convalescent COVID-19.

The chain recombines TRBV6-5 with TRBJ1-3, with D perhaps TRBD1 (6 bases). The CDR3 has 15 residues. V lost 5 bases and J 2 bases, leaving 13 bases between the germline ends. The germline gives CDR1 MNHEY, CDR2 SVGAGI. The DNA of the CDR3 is TGTGCCAGCAGTCCAACAGGGTCTGCTGGAAACACCATATATTTT. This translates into CASSPTGSAGNTIYF.

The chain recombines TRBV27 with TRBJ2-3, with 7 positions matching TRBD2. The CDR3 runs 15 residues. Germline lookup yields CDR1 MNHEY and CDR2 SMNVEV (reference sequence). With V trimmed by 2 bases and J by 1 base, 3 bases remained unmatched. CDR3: CASSLSGARTDTQYF. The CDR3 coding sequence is TGTGCCAGCAGTTTAAGCGGGGCCCGCACAGATACGCAGTATTTT.

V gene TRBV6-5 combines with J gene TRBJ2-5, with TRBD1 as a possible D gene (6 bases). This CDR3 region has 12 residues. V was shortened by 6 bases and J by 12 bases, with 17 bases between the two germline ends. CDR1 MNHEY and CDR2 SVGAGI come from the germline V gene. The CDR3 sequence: CASRGAAGRKYF. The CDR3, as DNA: TGTGCCAGCAGGGGGGCCGCAGGGAGAAAGTACTTC.

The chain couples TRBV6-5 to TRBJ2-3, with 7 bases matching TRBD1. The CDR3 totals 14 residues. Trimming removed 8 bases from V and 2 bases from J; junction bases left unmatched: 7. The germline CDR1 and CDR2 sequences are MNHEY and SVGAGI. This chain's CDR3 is CASDPGQPTDTQYF. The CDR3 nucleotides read TGTGCCAGCGATCCGGGACAGCCCACAGATACGCAGTATTTT.

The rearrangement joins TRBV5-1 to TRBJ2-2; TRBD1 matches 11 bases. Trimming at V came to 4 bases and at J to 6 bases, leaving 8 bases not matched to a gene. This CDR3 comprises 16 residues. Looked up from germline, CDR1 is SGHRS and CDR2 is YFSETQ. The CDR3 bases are TGCGCCAGCAGCCCACCGGGACAGGGGGGTCCCGGGGAGCTGTTTTTT. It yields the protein CASSPPGQGGPGELFF.

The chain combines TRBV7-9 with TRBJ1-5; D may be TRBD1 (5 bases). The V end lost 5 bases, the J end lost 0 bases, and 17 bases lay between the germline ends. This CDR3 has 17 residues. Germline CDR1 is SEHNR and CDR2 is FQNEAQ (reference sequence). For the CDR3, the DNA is TGTGCCAGCAGCCCCCCCTTAACAGGACCTAGCAATCAGCCCCAGCATTTT. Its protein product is CASSPPLTGPSNQPQHF.

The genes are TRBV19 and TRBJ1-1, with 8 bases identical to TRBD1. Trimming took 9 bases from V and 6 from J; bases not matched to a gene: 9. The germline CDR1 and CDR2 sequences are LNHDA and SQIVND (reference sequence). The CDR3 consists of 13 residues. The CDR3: CASTDRGGAEAFF. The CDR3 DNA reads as TGTGCCAGCACAGACAGGGGCGGGGCTGAAGCTTTCTTT.

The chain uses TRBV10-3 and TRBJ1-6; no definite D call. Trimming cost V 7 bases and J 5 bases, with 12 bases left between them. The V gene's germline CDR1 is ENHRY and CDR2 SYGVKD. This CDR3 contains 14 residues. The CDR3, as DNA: TGTGCCATCAAGGACTCTTCGAATAATTCACCCCTCCACTTT. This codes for CAIKDSSNNSPLHF.

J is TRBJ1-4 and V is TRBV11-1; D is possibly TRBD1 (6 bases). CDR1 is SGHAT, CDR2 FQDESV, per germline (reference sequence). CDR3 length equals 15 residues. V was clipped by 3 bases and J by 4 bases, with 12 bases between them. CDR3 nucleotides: TGTGCCAGCAGCTTGATGGGGACACGTAATGAAAAACTGTTTTTT. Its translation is CASSLMGTRNEKLFF.

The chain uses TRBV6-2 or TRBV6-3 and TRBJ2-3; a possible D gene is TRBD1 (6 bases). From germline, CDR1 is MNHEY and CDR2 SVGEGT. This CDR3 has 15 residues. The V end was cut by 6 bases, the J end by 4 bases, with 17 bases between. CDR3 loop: CASSLTGNGADTQYF. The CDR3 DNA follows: TGTGCCAGCAGCCTTACAGGGAACGGGGCAGATACGCAGTATTTT.

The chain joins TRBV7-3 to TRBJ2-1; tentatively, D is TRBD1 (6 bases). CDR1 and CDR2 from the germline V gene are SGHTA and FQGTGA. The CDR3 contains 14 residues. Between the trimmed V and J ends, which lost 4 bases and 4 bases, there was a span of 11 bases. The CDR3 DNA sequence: TGTGCCAGCAGCTCGGACAGCCTTTACAATGAGCAGTTCTTC. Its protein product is CASSSDSLYNEQFF.

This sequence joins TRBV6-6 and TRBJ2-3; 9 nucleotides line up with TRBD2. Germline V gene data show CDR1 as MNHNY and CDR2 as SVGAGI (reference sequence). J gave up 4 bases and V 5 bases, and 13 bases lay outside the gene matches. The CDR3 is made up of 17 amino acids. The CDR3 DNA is TGTGCCAGCAGTCCCTTACTAGCGGGCCTCCGGGCAGATACGCAGTATTTT. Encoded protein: CASSPLLAGLRADTQYF.

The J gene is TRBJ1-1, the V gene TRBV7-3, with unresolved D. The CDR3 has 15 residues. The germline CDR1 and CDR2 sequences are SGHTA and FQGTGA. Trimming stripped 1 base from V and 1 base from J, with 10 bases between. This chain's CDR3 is CASSLRGLENTEAFF. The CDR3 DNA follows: TGTGCCAGCAGCTTAAGAGGGCTTGAGAACACTGAAGCTTTCTTT.

The CDR3 sequence: CASSRTRVGSTDTQYF. In nucleotides, the CDR3 is TGTGCCAGCAGCAGAACTAGGGTTGGGAGCACAGATACGCAGTATTTT. The chain employs TRBV7-2 and TRBJ2-3; TRBD2 is a possible D gene (5 bases). The V gene's germline CDR1 is SGHTA and CDR2 FQGNSA. Trimming cost V 5 bases and J 0 bases, with 15 bases left between them. The CDR3 sequence is 16 residues long.

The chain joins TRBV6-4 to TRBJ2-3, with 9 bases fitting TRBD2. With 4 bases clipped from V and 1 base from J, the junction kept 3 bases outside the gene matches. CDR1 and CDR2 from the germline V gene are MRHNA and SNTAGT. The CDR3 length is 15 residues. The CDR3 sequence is CASSVGGRGTDTQYF. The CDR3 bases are TGTGCCAGCAGTGTTGGCGGGAGGGGCACAGATACGCAGTATTTT.

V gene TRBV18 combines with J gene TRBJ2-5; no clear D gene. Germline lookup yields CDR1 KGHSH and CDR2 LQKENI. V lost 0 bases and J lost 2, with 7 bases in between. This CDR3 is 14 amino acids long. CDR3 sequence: CASSPPSRQETQYF. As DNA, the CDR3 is TGTGCCAGCTCACCACCGTCCAGGCAAGAGACCCAGTACTTC.

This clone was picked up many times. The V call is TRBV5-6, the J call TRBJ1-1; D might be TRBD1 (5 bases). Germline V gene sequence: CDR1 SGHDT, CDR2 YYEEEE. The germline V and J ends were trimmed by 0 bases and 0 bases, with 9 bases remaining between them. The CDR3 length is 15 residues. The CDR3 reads CASSLVGHLNTEAFF. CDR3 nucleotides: TGTGCCAGCAGCTTGGTAGGACACTTGAACACTGAAGCTTTCTTT.

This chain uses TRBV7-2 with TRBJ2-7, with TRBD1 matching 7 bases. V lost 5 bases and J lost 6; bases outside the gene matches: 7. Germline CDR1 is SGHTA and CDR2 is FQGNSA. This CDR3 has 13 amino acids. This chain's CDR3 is CASSTQTGTEQYF. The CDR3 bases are TGTGCCAGCAGCACCCAGACAGGGACCGAGCAGTACTTC.